These 25 T cell receptor beta chains came from one sample sequenced in a study of blood T cell repertoires in COVID-19. Profiling relied on immunoSEQ multiplex PCR, and the TCRdb table lists in-frame clones only, not all of them. This repertoire shows approximately 410,000 clones, 86% found once; its top ten account for over 1.3%. Material for sequencing was peripheral blood. The receptors were gathered from a woman in her 30s with active or convalescent COVID-19.

This clone showed up many times. This chain links TRBV4-1 with TRBJ2-2; 9 bases match TRBD2. Germline V gene data show CDR1 as MGHRA and CDR2 as YSYEKL. The V and J ends lost 2 bases and 5 bases, in that order; junction bases with no gene match: 15. This CDR3 is built from 19 residues. CDR3 protein: CASSQKETMLAGKTGELFF. In DNA form, the CDR3 reads TGCGCCAGCAGCCAAAAAGAGACGATGCTAGCGGGAAAGACCGGGGAGCTGTTTTTT.

With respect to this clone: The sample holds other DNA sequences that translate to the same CDR3. This chain uses TRBV2 with TRBJ1-1; D unresolved. The CDR3 has 13 amino acids. V was cut by 3 bases and J by 0 bases, with 5 bases left in between. Germline V gene sequence: CDR1 SNHLY, CDR2 FYNNEI. The CDR3 region is CASSEAVNTEAFF. The CDR3 DNA reads as TGTGCCAGCAGTGAGGCAGTGAACACTGAAGCTTTCTTT.

The gene calls are TRBV5-6 and TRBJ2-1, with 9 bases lining up with TRBD1. The germline gives CDR1 SGHDT, CDR2 YYEEEE. The CDR3 length is 15 residues. The V gene end was trimmed by 3 bases and the J gene end by 7 bases; junction bases not matched to a gene: 8. The CDR3 nucleotides read TGTGCCAGCAGCTACCGGGACAGGGCTCGGAATGAGCAGTTCTTC. Protein sequence: CASSYRDRARNEQFF.

The V and J genes are TRBV6-1 and TRBJ2-7, with TRBD1 matching 9 bases. V was clipped by 3 bases and J by 2 bases; unmatched bases: 8. Germline V gives CDR1 MNHNS, CDR2 SASEGT. This CDR3 is built from 16 residues. CDR3 nucleotide sequence: TGTGCCAGCAGTGAGATGACAGGGGGAGATACCTACGAGCAGTACTTC. Translation: CASSEMTGGDTYEQYF.

V usage is TRBV3-1 (or the pseudogene TRBV3-2) and J usage is TRBJ2-3, with 15 bases lining up with TRBD2. With 6 bases clipped from V and 0 bases from J, the junction kept 13 bases outside the gene matches. The CDR3 spans 20 residues. CDR1 LGHDT and CDR2 YNNKEL come from the germline V gene (reference sequence). CDR3 sequence (DNA): TGTGCCAGCAGTCGCACTAGGACTAGCGGGAGGGCCTATAGCACAGATACGCAGTATTTT. Translation gives CASSRTRTSGRAYSTDTQYF.

This chain joins TRBV2 and TRBJ2-5, with 9 bases fitting TRBD2. The CDR3 covers 15 residues. Losses at the gene ends were 4 bases for V and 0 bases for J; bases not matched to a gene: 3. The germline gives CDR1 SNHLY, CDR2 FYNNEI. CDR3 sequence: CASSALAGNQETQYF. In DNA, the CDR3 is TGTGCCAGCAGTGCGCTAGCGGGGAACCAAGAGACCCAGTACTTC.

The chain recombines TRBV13 with TRBJ2-1, with D perhaps TRBD2 (6 bases). V was shortened by 5 bases and J by 5 bases, with 13 bases between the two germline ends. The CDR3 contains 14 residues. CDR1 and CDR2 (germline): PRHDT, FYEKMQ (reference sequence). CDR3 region: CASSGWDLDNEQFF. The CDR3 DNA sequence: TGTGCCAGCAGCGGGTGGGACTTAGACAATGAGCAGTTCTTC.

The rearrangement uses TRBV7-2 and TRBJ2-5, with TRBD2 matching 11 bases. Germline values: CDR1 SGHTA, CDR2 FQGNSA. The V and J ends lost 1 base and 0 bases, in that order; junction bases with no gene match: 7. This CDR3 has 18 amino acids. As DNA, the CDR3 is TGTGCCAGCAGCTTAGGTCTAGCGGGAGGCGGGTACCAAGAGACCCAGTACTTC. It is translated as CASSLGLAGGGYQETQYF. The full variable domain, completed using reference TRBV7-2 and TRBJ2-5, is GAGVSQSPSNKVTEKGKDVELRCDPISGHTALYWYRQSLGQGLEFLIYFQGNSAPDKSGLPSDRFSAERTGGSVSTLTIQRTQQEDSAVYLCASSLGLAGGGYQETQYFGPGTRLLVL.

The chain is built from TRBV30 and TRBJ2-2; the D call may be TRBD1 or TRBD2 (5 bases each). Germline V gene lookup returns CDR1 GTSNPN and CDR2 SVGIG (reference sequence). This CDR3 has 13 amino acids. The V end lost 8 bases, the J end lost 0 bases, and 10 bases lay between the germline ends. CDR3 amino acids: CAQGAANTGELFF. CDR3 DNA sequence: TGTGCCCAGGGAGCTGCGAACACCGGGGAGCTGTTTTTT.

The chain carries TRBV25-1 and TRBJ1-5; possibly TRBD1 for D (5 bases). Between the trimmed V and J ends, which lost 5 bases and 5 bases, there was a span of 22 bases. Germline CDR1 reads MGHDK; CDR2 reads SYGVNS. The CDR3 has 17 residues. CDR3 DNA: TGTGCCAGCAGTTCGGCTCCGGGAGCAGGGTTCGATCAGCCCCAGCATTTT. Amino acids: CASSSAPGAGFDQPQHF.

This clone turned up a few times. CDR3 sequence (DNA): TGTGCCAGTAGTATGCCGGGACAGGCTAACTATGGCTACACCTTC. This sequence encodes CASSMPGQANYGYTF. V gene TRBV19 combines with J gene TRBJ1-2; 8 bases fit TRBD1. This CDR3 spans 15 amino acids. The germline V gene encodes CDR1 LNHDA and CDR2 SQIVND (reference sequence). J gave up 0 bases and V 3 bases, and 3 bases lay outside the gene matches.

The CDR3 region has the DNA TGTGCCAGCAGCTTACCCCGGGGGGGGGATAGCGAAAAACTGTTTTTT. This sequence encodes CASSLPRGGDSEKLFF. V gene TRBV7-9 combines with J gene TRBJ1-4, with D tentatively TRBD1 (5 bases). From germline, CDR1 is SEHNR and CDR2 FQNEAQ (reference sequence). Trimming cost V 2 bases and J 8 bases, with 18 bases left between them. This CDR3 has 16 residues.

The chain carries TRBV4-2 and TRBJ2-7, with D possibly TRBD2 on 6 matching bases. The germline V gene encodes CDR1 LGHNA and CDR2 YNFKEQ. The CDR3 has 15 residues. The V and J ends lost 6 bases and 5 bases respectively, with 20 bases between them. The CDR3 region has the DNA TGTGCCAGCAGAGATAGCGGAGGGGAAGTCAACGAGCAGTACTTC. It encodes CASRDSGGEVNEQYF.

The chain has TRBV7-2 and TRBJ2-4, with D perhaps matching TRBD2 (5 bases). The CDR3 is 14 residues long. The V gene lost 5 bases and the J gene lost 3 bases, with 11 bases spanning the gap. The germline gives CDR1 SGHTA, CDR2 FQGNSA. CDR3 DNA sequence: TGTGCCAGCAGCCCCCATGAGGGCAAAAACATTCAGTACTTC. This gives the protein CASSPHEGKNIQYF.

This clone was counted only a few times. The CDR3 DNA reads TGTGCCAGCAGTTCCCGGCCGACAGGGAATAATGAAAAACTGTTTTTT. Translation: CASSSRPTGNNEKLFF. J is TRBJ1-4 and V is TRBV2, with 7 bases identical to TRBD1. J lost 4 bases, V lost 5 bases, and 10 bases had no gene match. CDR3 length: 16 amino acids. From germline, CDR1 is SNHLY and CDR2 FYNNEI.

This clone has only one observation. The chain recombines TRBV19 with TRBJ2-5; D unresolved. V lost 2 bases, J lost 0 bases, and 13 bases lay in between. The CDR3 extends over 16 amino acids. Germline CDR1 LNHDA, CDR2 SQIVND (reference sequence). This CDR3 is CASSILDKNNQETQYF. In nucleotides, the CDR3 is TGTGCCAGTAGTATACTTGACAAAAATAACCAAGAGACCCAGTACTTC.

The chain is built from TRBV30 and TRBJ1-4, with 8 positions matching TRBD1. CDR3 length: 14 residues. With 0 bases clipped from V and 8 bases from J, the junction kept 5 bases outside the gene matches. Germline assignment: CDR1 GTSNPN and CDR2 SVGIG (reference sequence). This CDR3 is CAWSVRTGWEKLFF. The DNA for the CDR3 is TGTGCCTGGAGTGTGCGGACAGGGTGGGAAAAACTGTTTTTT.

This chain joins TRBV19 and TRBJ2-1, with 9 nucleotides matching TRBD1. This CDR3 contains 15 residues. With V trimmed by 5 bases and J by 4 bases, 6 bases remained unmatched. The germline V gene has CDR1 LNHDA and CDR2 SQIVND (reference sequence). For the CDR3, the DNA is TGTGCCAGTAGTTTACCGGGACAGGGTTACAATGAGCAGTTCTTC. Protein product: CASSLPGQGYNEQFF.

The chain employs TRBV6-5 and TRBJ1-2; D call uncertain. The germline V gene encodes CDR1 MNHEY and CDR2 SVGAGI. The CDR3 has 14 residues. The V end was cut by 7 bases, the J end by 2 bases, with 14 bases between. The CDR3 protein is CASNPAGLNYGYTF. CDR3 DNA sequence: TGTGCCAGCAATCCAGCGGGCCTAAACTATGGCTACACCTTC.

The chain recombines TRBV15 with TRBJ2-3, with TRBD2 matching 7 bases. V lost 5 bases to trimming and J lost 2 bases; unmatched junction nucleotides: 4. This CDR3 contains 14 residues. Per germline, CDR1 LNHNV and CDR2 YYDKDF (reference sequence). The CDR3 region is CATSRRDYTDTQYF. As DNA, the CDR3 is TGTGCCACCAGCCGACGGGACTACACAGATACGCAGTATTTT.

V gene TRBV21-1 combines with J gene TRBJ2-7; the DNA was not used to check the table's D call, TRBD2. TRBV21-1 is listed as a pseudogene. The CDR3 covers 17 residues. CDR3 in amino acids: CASSSRGLADKSYEQYF. The CDR3 DNA is TGTGCCAGCAGTTCACGGGGACTAGCGGATAAATCCTACGAGCAGTACTTC.

The chain uses TRBV6-5 and TRBJ1-5; no definite D call. The CDR3 consists of 15 residues. The germline gives CDR1 MNHEY, CDR2 SVGAGI. Trimming took 7 bases from V and 4 from J, leaving 17 bases between them. Written as DNA, the CDR3 is TGTGCCAGCATCGGGCCGTCGGGAGGGAATCAGCCCCAGCATTTT. Its protein product is CASIGPSGGNQPQHF.

The chain links TRBV9 to TRBJ2-7; D not certain. V lost 8 bases and J lost 6, with 9 bases in between. CDR3 length: 10 residues. Germline lookup yields CDR1 SGDLS and CDR2 YYNGEE. Written as DNA, the CDR3 is TGTGCCAGATCCAAGCCCGAGCAGTACTTC. It is translated as CARSKPEQYF.

This clone was counted only a few times. The chain employs TRBV14 and TRBJ2-4; a weak D match, TRBD2 (6 bases). The CDR3 runs 16 residues. Per the germline V gene, CDR1 is SGHDN and CDR2 is FVKESK. V was pared by 0 bases and J by 3 bases, with 12 bases between. The CDR3 reads CASSQEGGAVKNIQYF. CDR3 DNA: TGTGCCAGCAGCCAAGAGGGCGGGGCGGTCAAAAACATTCAGTACTTC.

This chain uses TRBV5-4 with TRBJ2-3; TRBD2 aligns across 7 bases. Germline-derived CDR1 and CDR2 are SGHNT and YYREEE (reference sequence). V shed 3 bases and J 0 bases; nucleotides not matched to a gene: 4. The CDR3 has 15 residues. The CDR3 here is CASSSSGTSTDTQYF. The CDR3 coding sequence is TGTGCCAGCAGCTCGAGCGGGACTAGCACAGATACGCAGTATTTT.